A single sample gave rise to the 32 T cell receptor beta chains below, sequenced in a study of blood T cell repertoires in COVID-19. The method was immunoSEQ multiplex PCR; TCRdb's version includes in-frame clones alone and lacks a portion of them. The sample carries some 250,000 clones, roughly 90% recorded once. What was sequenced was peripheral blood. Receptor source: a man aged 25-45 years with active or convalescent COVID-19.

The CDR3 reads CASSIAGGQNTQYF. For the CDR3, the DNA is TGTGCCAGTAGTATCGCGGGGGGGCAGAATACGCAGTATTTT. The rearrangement uses TRBV19 and TRBJ2-3; 9 nucleotides align to TRBD2. The ends lost 3 bases at V and 7 bases at J; junction bases unmatched: 5. The CDR3 sequence is 14 residues long. CDR1 and CDR2 from the germline V gene are LNHDA and SQIVND (reference sequence).

The CDR3 DNA is TGTGCCAGCTCTCTCGGGACGGGGGATTCACCCCTCCACTTT. As protein: CASSLGTGDSPLHF. The V call is TRBV18, the J call TRBJ1-6; tentative D call: TRBD1 (5 bases). CDR3 length: 14 amino acids. CDR1 is KGHSH and CDR2 is LQKENI in the germline V gene. V lost 6 bases, J lost 8 bases, and 14 bases lay in between.

This sequence joins TRBV30 and TRBJ1-5; weak D call: TRBD1 (5 bases). CDR1 is GTSNPN and CDR2 is SVGIG in the germline V gene (reference sequence). The CDR3 spans 12 residues. The germline V and J ends were trimmed by 7 bases and 3 bases, with 10 bases remaining between them. The CDR3, as DNA: TGTGCCTTTCGACAGCCCAATCAGCCCCAGCATTTT. This translates into CAFRQPNQPQHF.

This clone was picked up one time. The chain employs TRBV19 and TRBJ2-2, with 8 bases identical to TRBD1. V lost 1 base to trimming and J lost 5 bases; unmatched junction nucleotides: 6. This CDR3 is built from 16 residues. Germline assignment: CDR1 LNHDA and CDR2 SQIVND (reference sequence). CDR3 coding DNA: TGTGCCAGTAGTATAGGTCAGGGGGCTGGGACCGGGGAGCTGTTTTTT. Translation: CASSIGQGAGTGELFF. The variable domain in full, with the rest retrieved from reference TRBV19 and TRBJ2-2, is DGGITQSPKYLFRKEGQNVTLSCEQNLNHDAMYWYRQDPGQGLRLIYYSQIVNDFQKGDIAEGYSVSREKKESFPLTVTSAQKNPTAFYLCASSIGQGAGTGELFFGEGSRLTVL.

The chain couples TRBV7-9 to TRBJ1-1; 7 bases fit TRBD1. CDR1 and CDR2 (germline): SEHNR, FQNEAQ (reference sequence). The CDR3 length is 14 residues. V gave up 5 bases and J gave up 3 bases; unmatched junction bases: 6. DNA of the CDR3: TGTGCCAGCAGCGCGGCTACAGGGGACACTGAAGCTTTCTTT. The encoded protein is CASSAATGDTEAFF.

The gene calls are TRBV12-3 or TRBV12-4 and TRBJ2-1; D is possibly TRBD2 (5 bases). V was pared by 3 bases and J by 9 bases, with 6 bases between. The CDR3 sequence is 11 residues long. CDR3 in DNA: TGTGCCAGCAGTTTCGGGGTTGAGCAGTTCTTC. This translates into CASSFGVEQFF.

This chain links TRBV5-6 with TRBJ2-7; tentatively, D is TRBD2 (5 bases). The V end was cut by 1 base, the J end by 5 bases, with 7 bases between. The CDR3 spans 12 residues. Per the germline V gene, CDR1 is SGHDT and CDR2 is YYEEEE. CDR3 DNA: TGTGCCAGCAGCTTGTGGGAGAACGAGCAGTACTTC. This codes for CASSLWENEQYF.

The chain recombines TRBV5-1 with TRBJ2-7; tentative D call: TRBD1 (7 bases). CDR1 SGHRS and CDR2 YFSETQ come from the germline V gene. V was trimmed by 4 bases and J by 5 bases, leaving 10 bases between them. This CDR3 spans 12 amino acids. The CDR3 DNA follows: TGCGCCAGCAGCCCAGGGGGGAACGAGCAGTACTTC. This encodes CASSPGGNEQYF.

The V call is TRBV7-8, the J call TRBJ1-1, with D hard to call. Per germline, CDR1 SGHVS and CDR2 FQNEAQ. V was pared by 4 bases and J by 0 bases, with 9 bases between. CDR3 size: 14 residues. CDR3 in amino acids: CASSSWALNTEAFF. The CDR3 nucleotides read TGTGCCAGCAGCTCCTGGGCGTTGAACACTGAAGCTTTCTTT.

V gene TRBV23-1 combines with J gene TRBJ1-6, with a tentative D call TRBD1 (5 bases). TRBV23-1 is filed as an ORF, its function uncertain. V was cut by 6 bases and J by 9 bases, with 18 bases left in between. CDR3 length: 15 amino acids. The CDR3 spells CASRGTGPLISPLHF. The DNA for the CDR3 is TGCGCCAGCAGGGGTACAGGCCCCTTAATTTCACCCCTCCACTTT.

This clone occurred once. Other DNA variants within this sample encode the same CDR3. The chain couples TRBV6-5 to TRBJ2-7, with 7 bases aligning to TRBD1. The V gene's germline CDR1 is MNHEY and CDR2 SVGAGI. With V trimmed by 8 bases and J by 4 bases, 2 bases remained unmatched. This CDR3 is built from 11 residues. The CDR3 coding sequence is TGTGCCAGCGACAGGGCTTACGAGCAGTACTTC. This codes for CASDRAYEQYF.

The chain uses TRBV6-1 and TRBJ1-2, with D tentatively TRBD1 (5 bases). CDR1 and CDR2 from the germline V gene are MNHNS and SASEGT. This CDR3 region has 13 residues. V was cut by 3 bases and J by 3 bases, with 8 bases left in between. The CDR3 spells CASSDVRDYGYTF. The CDR3 bases are TGTGCCAGCAGTGACGTCAGGGACTATGGCTACACCTTC.

V gene TRBV3-1 (or the pseudogene TRBV3-2) combines with J gene TRBJ1-2; 7 nucleotides align to TRBD1. Germline V gene sequence: CDR1 LGHDT, CDR2 YNNKEL (reference sequence). V lost 4 bases and J lost 7; bases outside the gene matches: 12. This CDR3 contains 15 residues. The CDR3 protein is CASSPRQGLGSGYTF. As DNA, the CDR3 is TGTGCCAGCAGCCCCCGACAGGGTTTGGGCAGTGGCTACACCTTC.

This clone showed up just a few times. V and J are TRBV10-1 and TRBJ1-5, with D unclear. Germline assignment: CDR1 WNHNN and CDR2 SYGVQD (reference sequence). V gave up 4 bases and J gave up 7 bases, with 11 bases separating them. The CDR3 runs to 13 residues. The CDR3 spells CASSAAEGQPQHF. CDR3 in DNA: TGCGCCAGCAGTGCCGCAGAGGGCCAGCCCCAGCATTTT.

The genes are TRBV4-3 and TRBJ2-5, with a tentative D call TRBD2 (5 bases). Between the trimmed V and J ends, which lost 10 bases and 11 bases, there was a span of 17 bases. The CDR3 is 11 amino acids. Per the germline V gene, CDR1 is LGHNA and CDR2 is YSLEER. The CDR3 reads CATLLWERQYF. The CDR3 nucleotides read TGCGCCACCCTTCTCTGGGAGCGGCAGTACTTC.

This clone was observed a single time. This chain uses TRBV19 with TRBJ1-1; 7 nucleotides align to TRBD1. V was pared by 6 bases and J by 5 bases, with 6 bases of the junction left unmatched. The germline V gene has CDR1 LNHDA and CDR2 SQIVND (reference sequence). The CDR3 has 13 amino acids. CDR3 sequence reads: CASRPGGLTEAFF. The DNA for the CDR3 is TGTGCCAGTAGACCAGGGGGGTTAACTGAAGCTTTCTTT.

This rearrangement joins TRBV5-6 to TRBJ2-6, with D maybe TRBD2 (6 bases). Deletions cut 0 bases from V and 0 bases from J, with 13 bases between. Germline CDR1 and CDR2: SGHDT and YYEEEE. There are 18 residues in the CDR3. As DNA, the CDR3 is TGTGCCAGCAGCTTGGTAGGGTCCGGGGGCTCTGGGGCCAACGTCCTGACTTTC. Translated: CASSLVGSGGSGANVLTF.

The chain is built from TRBV9 and TRBJ2-3, with TRBD2 identical over 10 bases. Germline assignment: CDR1 SGDLS and CDR2 YYNGEE. The J segment lost 0 bases and the V segment lost 3 bases, leaving 4 bases of the junction unmatched. The CDR3 is made up of 16 amino acids. The CDR3 sequence: CASSALAGASTDTQYF. For the CDR3, the DNA is TGTGCCAGCAGCGCCCTAGCGGGGGCGAGCACAGATACGCAGTATTTT. Full variable domain (remainder filled in from reference TRBV9 and TRBJ2-3): DSGVTQTPKHLITATGQRVTLRCSPRSGDLSVYWYQQSLDQGLQFLIQYYNGEERAKGNILERFSAQQFPDLHSELNLSSLELGDSALYFCASSALAGASTDTQYFGPGTRLTVL.

This chain uses TRBV19 with TRBJ1-1; D remains unclear. Trimming removed 5 bases at V and 1 base at J, with 11 bases between. CDR3 length equals 14 residues. CDR1 and CDR2 from the germline V gene are LNHDA and SQIVND (reference sequence). The CDR3 DNA reads as TGTGCCAGTAGTTCCCAGGTGACGAACACTGAAGCTTTCTTT. Translated, it gives CASSSQVTNTEAFF.

The rearrangement joins TRBV27 to TRBJ2-1; D uncertain. Germline CDR1 MNHEY, CDR2 SMNVEV (reference sequence). Between the trimmed V and J ends, which lost 6 bases and 5 bases, there was a span of 8 bases. The CDR3 is made up of 12 amino acids. CDR3 bases: TGTGCCAGCAGCCTCGGTAACAATGAGCAGTTCTTC. Translating gives CASSLGNNEQFF.

J is TRBJ2-7 and V is TRBV5-4; 7 nucleotides agree with TRBD1. The J segment lost 2 bases and the V segment lost 3 bases, leaving 14 bases of the junction unmatched. The CDR3 contains 17 residues. CDR1 and CDR2 (germline): SGHNT, YYREEE (reference sequence). CDR3 coding DNA: TGTGCCAGCAGCTCGGACAGGACCGGGACGGTAGCCTACGAGCAGTACTTC. Residues: CASSSDRTGTVAYEQYF.

V and J are TRBV12-3 or TRBV12-4 and TRBJ2-1, with TRBD1 identical over 11 bases. There are 13 residues in the CDR3. Losses at the gene ends were 4 bases for V and 8 bases for J; bases not matched to a gene: 1. The DNA for the CDR3 is TGTGCCAGCAGTTGGACAGGGGGCTATGAGCAGTTCTTC. Its protein product is CASSWTGGYEQFF.

The chain combines TRBV11-2 with TRBJ1-5; tentative D call: TRBD1 (5 bases). V was trimmed by 1 base and J by 1 base, leaving 5 bases between them. CDR3 length: 14 amino acids. Germline V gene sequence: CDR1 SGHAT, CDR2 FQNNGV. The CDR3 reads CASSLGTSNQPQHF. DNA for the CDR3: TGTGCCAGCAGCTTAGGGACAAGCAATCAGCCCCAGCATTTT. The variable domain in full, completed from reference TRBV11-2 and TRBJ1-5, reads EAGVAQSPRYKIIEKRQSVAFWCNPISGHATLYWYQQILGQGPKLLIQFQNNGVVDDSQLPKDRFSAERLKGVDSTLKIQPAKLEDSAVYLCASSLGTSNQPQHFGDGTRLSIL.

This clone was seen ten or more times. The gene calls are TRBV2 and TRBJ2-3, with TRBD2 matching over 7 bases. After removal of 6 bases from V and 4 bases from J, the junction contained 13 bases not matched to a gene. The germline gives CDR1 SNHLY, CDR2 FYNNEI. The CDR3 has 16 residues. CDR3 nucleotide sequence: TGTGCCAGCAGGGACCCGACTAGCAGGTCATCAGATACGCAGTATTTT. This translates into CASRDPTSRSSDTQYF.

The chain couples TRBV27 to TRBJ1-2, with D possibly being TRBD1 (5 bases). This CDR3 region has 13 residues. V was cut by 0 bases and J by 10 bases, with 12 bases left in between. Germline V lookup: CDR1 MNHEY, CDR2 SMNVEV (reference sequence). This CDR3 reads CASSLSIGRDYTF. The CDR3 DNA reads TGTGCCAGCAGTTTATCTATAGGCAGGGACTACACCTTC.

The rearrangement uses TRBV27 and TRBJ1-2, with D hard to call. Germline CDR1 and CDR2: MNHEY and SMNVEV (reference sequence). V shed 2 bases and J shed 3 bases, with 10 bases lying between them. CDR3 length equals 14 residues. CDR3 protein: CASSLGQTYYGYTF. For the CDR3, the DNA is TGTGCCAGCAGTTTAGGGCAGACCTACTATGGCTACACCTTC.

The CDR3 reads CASSPRGPSSYNSPLHF. The CDR3 DNA sequence: TGTGCCAGCAGCCCCAGGGGGCCTAGCTCCTATAATTCACCCCTCCACTTT. J is TRBJ1-6 and V is TRBV5-5; TRBD1 aligns across 8 bases. The CDR3 consists of 17 residues. The trim removed 4 bases at V and 0 bases at J, leaving 6 bases unmatched. Germline V CDR1 and CDR2: SGHKS, YYEKEE (reference sequence).

The J gene is TRBJ1-2, the V gene TRBV4-3, with D unresolved. Germline CDR1 and CDR2: LGHNA and YSLEER. V lost 4 bases, J lost 4 bases, and 10 bases lay in between. This CDR3 region has 13 residues. The CDR3 here is CASSRETGYGYTF. The CDR3 coding sequence is TGCGCCAGCAGCCGAGAGACGGGCTATGGCTACACCTTC.

CDR3 sequence: CASGDREDGYTF. The DNA of the CDR3 is TGCGCCAGCGGGGACAGGGAGGATGGCTACACCTTC. The chain is built from TRBV23-1 and TRBJ1-2, with 9 bases that match TRBD1. TRBV23-1 is identified as an open reading frame with a role that is uncertain. The CDR3 is 12 residues long. V lost 8 bases and J lost 6; bases outside the gene matches: 4.

The gene calls are TRBV2 and TRBJ1-5; D might be TRBD1 (6 bases). This CDR3 spans 15 amino acids. CDR1 and CDR2 (germline): SNHLY, FYNNEI. V was cut by 6 bases and J by 9 bases, with 21 bases left in between. In nucleotides, the CDR3 is TGTGCCAGCAGAGGGACATATCGTGGGGATCTGCCCCAGCATTTT. Its protein is CASRGTYRGDLPQHF. Using reference TRBV2 and TRBJ1-5 for the parts outside the CDR3, the full variable domain is EPEVTQTPSHQVTQMGQEVILRCVPISNHLYFYWYRQILGQKVEFLVSFYNNEISEKSEIFDDQFSVERPDGSNFTLKIRSTKLEDSAMYFCASRGTYRGDLPQHFGDGTRLSIL.

This clone was detected only once. The chain combines TRBV6-5 with TRBJ2-2; TRBD1 is a possible D gene (6 bases). This CDR3 comprises 15 residues. Per germline, CDR1 MNHEY and CDR2 SVGAGI. The V end lost 4 bases, the J end lost 0 bases, and 9 bases lay between the germline ends. Here the CDR3 DNA reads TGTGCCAGCAGTTCGGGACACACGAACACCGGGGAGCTGTTTTTT. Translation: CASSSGHTNTGELFF.

In this sample, this clone turned up a few times. The rearrangement links TRBV3-1 (or the pseudogene TRBV3-2) to TRBJ2-1; D unresolved. Germline V gene data show CDR1 as LGHDT and CDR2 as YNNKEL (reference sequence). Trimming took 0 bases from V and 6 from J, leaving 15 bases between them. The CDR3 runs 16 residues. The CDR3, as DNA: TGTGCCAGCAGCCAAGAGCGGTGTCGTACGCTCAATGAGCAGTTCTTC. Translated: CASSQERCRTLNEQFF.